This is a list of T cell receptor beta chains from one sample in a study of cytomegalovirus exposure and HLA in healthy donors. Data came from immunoSEQ multiplex PCR; TCRdb stores just in-frame clones and leaves some out. The table has some 130,000 clones, more than 70% seen once. Input material: PBMCs. The origin of the receptors is a man aged 40-50 years in good health and CMV-seronegative. CDR3s include the opening cysteine and the closing phenylalanine or tryptophan. D genes are given only for firm matches.

V gene	J gene	D gene	CDR3 protein	CDR3 DNA
TRBV30	TRBJ2-7	-	CAWSTTGSHEQYF	TGTGCCTGGAGTACCACAGGGTCGCACGAGCAGTACTTC
TRBV30	TRBJ2-7	TRBD1	CAWTPDRVHEQYF	TGTGCCTGGACCCCGGACAGGGTCCACGAGCAGTACTTC
TRBV28	TRBJ2-7	TRBD1	CASSIYDHRGHPYEQYF	TGTGCCAGCAGTATATACGACCACAGGGGGCACCCTTACGAGCAGTACTTC
TRBV29-1	TRBJ2-5	TRBD1	CSHTGTGIETQYF	TGCAGCCACACCGGGACAGGCATAGAGACCCAGTACTTC
TRBV30	TRBJ2-6	-	CAWGGDSNPHSGANVLTF	TGTGCCTGGGGCGGAGATTCAAACCCCCACTCTGGGGCCAACGTCCTGACTTTC
TRBV28	TRBJ2-3	TRBD1	CASSPGQGPDTQYF	TGTGCCAGCAGTCCCGGACAGGGGCCAGATACGCAGTATTTT
TRBV19	TRBJ2-5	TRBD2	CASSMEITSGVAQTQYF	TGTGCCAGTAGTATGGAGATTACTAGCGGGGTAGCTCAGACCCAGTACTTC
TRBV18	TRBJ2-1	-	CASSPNSAGSYNEQFF	TGTGCCAGCTCACCAAACTCGGCAGGGTCTTACAATGAGCAGTTCTTC
TRBV9	TRBJ2-3	-	CASSVGDGSPGNTQYF	TGTGCCAGCAGCGTAGGGGACGGGAGTCCTGGTAATACGCAGTATTTT
TRBV7-2	TRBJ1-5	-	CASSSGAGQNQPQHF	TGTGCCAGCAGCTCAGGGGCGGGTCAAAATCAGCCCCAGCATTTT
TRBV6-5	TRBJ2-7	-	CACGTLHEQYF	TGTGCCTGCGGGACTCTACACGAGCAGTACTTC
TRBV19	TRBJ2-1	TRBD1	CASQPRAQGSNEQFF	TGTGCCAGTCAGCCGAGGGCACAGGGGTCCAATGAGCAGTTCTTC
TRBV19	TRBJ2-1	TRBD2	CASSTLAGGQGEQFF	TGTGCCAGTAGTACCCTAGCGGGAGGGCAGGGTGAGCAGTTCTTC
TRBV5-1	TRBJ2-7	TRBD1	CASSFRDRTREQYF	TGCGCCAGCAGCTTCCGGGACAGGACGCGCGAGCAGTACTTC
TRBV7-3	TRBJ2-3	-	CASSLAFPPDTQYF	TGTGCCAGCAGCTTAGCGTTCCCCCCAGATACGCAGTATTTT
TRBV6-1	TRBJ1-5	TRBD1	CASSLEGAGNQPQHF	TGTGCCAGCAGTCTTGAGGGGGCTGGCAATCAGCCCCAGCATTTT